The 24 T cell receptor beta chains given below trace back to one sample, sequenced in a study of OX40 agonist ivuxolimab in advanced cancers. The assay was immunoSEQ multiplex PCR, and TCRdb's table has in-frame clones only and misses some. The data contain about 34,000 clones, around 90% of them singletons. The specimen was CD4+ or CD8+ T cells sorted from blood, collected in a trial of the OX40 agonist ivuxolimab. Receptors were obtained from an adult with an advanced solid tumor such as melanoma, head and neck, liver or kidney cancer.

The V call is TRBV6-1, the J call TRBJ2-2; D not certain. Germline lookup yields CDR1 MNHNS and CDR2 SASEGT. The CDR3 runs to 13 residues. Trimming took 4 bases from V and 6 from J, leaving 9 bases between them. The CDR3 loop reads CASSVSQAGELFF. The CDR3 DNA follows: TGTGCCAGCAGTGTGAGCCAGGCCGGGGAGCTGTTTTTT.

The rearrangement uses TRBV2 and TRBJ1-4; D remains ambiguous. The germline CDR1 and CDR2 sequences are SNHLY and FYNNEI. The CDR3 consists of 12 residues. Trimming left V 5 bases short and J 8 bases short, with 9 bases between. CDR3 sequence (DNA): TGTGCCAGCAGTACCGAGGGAGAAAAACTGTTTTTT. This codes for CASSTEGEKLFF.

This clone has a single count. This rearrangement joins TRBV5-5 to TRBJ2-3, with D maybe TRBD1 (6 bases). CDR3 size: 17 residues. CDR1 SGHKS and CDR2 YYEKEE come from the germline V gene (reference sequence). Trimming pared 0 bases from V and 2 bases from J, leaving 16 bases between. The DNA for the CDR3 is TGTGCCAGCAGCTTGGCGGCAGGGGTGGGACACACAGATACGCAGTATTTT. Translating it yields CASSLAAGVGHTDTQYF.

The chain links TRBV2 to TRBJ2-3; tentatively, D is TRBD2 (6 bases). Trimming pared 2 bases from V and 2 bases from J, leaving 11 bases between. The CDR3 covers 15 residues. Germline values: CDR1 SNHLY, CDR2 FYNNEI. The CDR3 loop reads CASSELALNTDTQYF. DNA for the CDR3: TGTGCCAGCAGTGAACTAGCGTTAAACACAGATACGCAGTATTTT. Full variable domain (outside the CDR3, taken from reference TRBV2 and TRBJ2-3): EPEVTQTPSHQVTQMGQEVILRCVPISNHLYFYWYRQILGQKVEFLVSFYNNEISEKSEIFDDQFSVERPDGSNFTLKIRSTKLEDSAMYFCASSELALNTDTQYFGPGTRLTVL.

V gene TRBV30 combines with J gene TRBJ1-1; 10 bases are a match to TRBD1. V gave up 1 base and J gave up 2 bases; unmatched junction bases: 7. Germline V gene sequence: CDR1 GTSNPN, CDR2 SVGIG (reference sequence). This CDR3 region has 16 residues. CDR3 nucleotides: TGTGCCTGGAGTGGGGACCAGACAGGGGGCAACACTGAAGCTTTCTTT. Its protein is CAWSGDQTGGNTEAFF.

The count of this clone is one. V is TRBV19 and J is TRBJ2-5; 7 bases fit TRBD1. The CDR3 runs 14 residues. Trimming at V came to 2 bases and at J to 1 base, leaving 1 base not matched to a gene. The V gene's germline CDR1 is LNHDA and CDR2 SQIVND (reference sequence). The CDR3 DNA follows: TGTGCCAGTAGTATAAGGGACAGCCAAGAGACCCAGTACTTC. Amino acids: CASSIRDSQETQYF.

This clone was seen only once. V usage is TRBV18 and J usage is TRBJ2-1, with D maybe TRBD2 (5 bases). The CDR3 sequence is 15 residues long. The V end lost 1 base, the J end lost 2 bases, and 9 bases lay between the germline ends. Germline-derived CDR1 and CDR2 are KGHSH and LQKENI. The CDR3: CASSPLLDAYNEQFF. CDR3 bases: TGTGCCAGCTCACCACTACTAGACGCCTACAATGAGCAGTTCTTC.

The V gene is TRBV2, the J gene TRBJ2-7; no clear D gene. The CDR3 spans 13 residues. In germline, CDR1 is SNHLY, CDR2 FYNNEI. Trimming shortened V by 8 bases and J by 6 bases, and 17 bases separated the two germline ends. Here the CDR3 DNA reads TGTGCCAGCCTCCCATTTGCTTCGGCCGAGCAGTACTTC. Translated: CASLPFASAEQYF. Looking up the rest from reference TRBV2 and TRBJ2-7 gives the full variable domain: EPEVTQTPSHQVTQMGQEVILRCVPISNHLYFYWYRQILGQKVEFLVSFYNNEISEKSEIFDDQFSVERPDGSNFTLKIRSTKLEDSAMYFCASLPFASAEQYFGPGTRLTVT.

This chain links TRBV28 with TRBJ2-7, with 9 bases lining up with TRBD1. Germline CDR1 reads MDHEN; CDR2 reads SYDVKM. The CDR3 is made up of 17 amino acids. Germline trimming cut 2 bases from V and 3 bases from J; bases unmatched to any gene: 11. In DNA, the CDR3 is TGTGCCAGCAGTTTACTAAGAAAGACAGGGGGGAGCTACGAGCAGTACTTC. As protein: CASSLLRKTGGSYEQYF.

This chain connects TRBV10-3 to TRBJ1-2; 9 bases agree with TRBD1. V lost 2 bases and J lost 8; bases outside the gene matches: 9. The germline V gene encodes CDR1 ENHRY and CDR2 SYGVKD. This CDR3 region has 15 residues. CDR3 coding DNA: TGTGCCATCAGTGAGGCAAACCGGGACAGGGAGGGCTACACCTTC. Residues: CAISEANRDREGYTF.

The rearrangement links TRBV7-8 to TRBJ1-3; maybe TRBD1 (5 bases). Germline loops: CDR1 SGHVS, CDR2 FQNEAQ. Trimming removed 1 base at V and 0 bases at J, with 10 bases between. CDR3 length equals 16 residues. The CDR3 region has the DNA TGTGCCAGCAGCTTAGGGGGACGCTACTCTGGAAACACCATATATTTT. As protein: CASSLGGRYSGNTIYF.

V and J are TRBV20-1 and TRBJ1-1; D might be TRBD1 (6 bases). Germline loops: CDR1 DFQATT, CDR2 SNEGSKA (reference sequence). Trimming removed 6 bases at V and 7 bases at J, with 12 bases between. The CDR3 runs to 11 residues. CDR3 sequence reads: CSARQDFEAFF. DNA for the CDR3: TGCAGTGCACGACAGGACTTTGAAGCTTTCTTT.

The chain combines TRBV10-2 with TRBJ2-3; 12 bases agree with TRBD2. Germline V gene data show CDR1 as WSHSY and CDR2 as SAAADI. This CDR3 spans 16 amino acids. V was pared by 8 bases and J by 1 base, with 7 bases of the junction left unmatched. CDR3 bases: TGCGCCAGCGCTCGCCTAGCGGGGGGGCGCACAGATACGCAGTATTTT. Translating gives CASARLAGGRTDTQYF.

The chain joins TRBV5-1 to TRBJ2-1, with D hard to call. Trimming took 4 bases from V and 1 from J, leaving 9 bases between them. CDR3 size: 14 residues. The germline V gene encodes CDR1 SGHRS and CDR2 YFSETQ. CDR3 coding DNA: TGCGCCAGCAGCACTTTGTCTTCCTACAATGAGCAGTTCTTC. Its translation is CASSTLSSYNEQFF.

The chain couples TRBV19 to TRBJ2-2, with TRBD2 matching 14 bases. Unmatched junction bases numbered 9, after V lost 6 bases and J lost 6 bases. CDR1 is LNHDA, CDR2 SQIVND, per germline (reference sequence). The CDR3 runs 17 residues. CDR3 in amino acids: CASSRTSGRSSPGELFF. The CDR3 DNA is TGTGCCAGTAGCCGGACTAGCGGGAGGTCGTCGCCCGGGGAGCTGTTTTTT.

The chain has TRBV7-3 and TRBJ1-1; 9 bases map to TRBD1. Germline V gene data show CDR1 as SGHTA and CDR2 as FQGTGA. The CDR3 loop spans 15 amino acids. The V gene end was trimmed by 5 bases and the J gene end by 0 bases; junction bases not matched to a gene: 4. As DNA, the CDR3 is TGTGCCAGCAGCCAGGGGACAGGGATGAACACTGAAGCTTTCTTT. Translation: CASSQGTGMNTEAFF.

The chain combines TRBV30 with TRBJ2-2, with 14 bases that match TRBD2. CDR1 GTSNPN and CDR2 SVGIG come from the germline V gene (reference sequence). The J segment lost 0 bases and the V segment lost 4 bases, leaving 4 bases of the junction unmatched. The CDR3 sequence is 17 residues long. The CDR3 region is CAWMPGLAGANTGELFF. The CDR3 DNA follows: TGTGCCTGGATGCCGGGACTAGCGGGAGCGAACACCGGGGAGCTGTTTTTT. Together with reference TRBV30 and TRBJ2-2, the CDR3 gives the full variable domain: SQTIHQWPATLVQPVGSPLSLECTVEGTSNPNLYWYRQAAGRGLQLLFYSVGIGQISSEVPQNLSASRPQDRQFILSSKKLLLSDSGFYLCAWMPGLAGANTGELFFGEGSRLTVL.

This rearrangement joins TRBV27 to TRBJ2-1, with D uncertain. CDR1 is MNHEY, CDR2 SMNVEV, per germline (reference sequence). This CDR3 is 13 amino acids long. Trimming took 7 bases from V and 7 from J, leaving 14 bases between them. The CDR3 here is CASIGLSWNEQFF. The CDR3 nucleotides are TGTGCCAGCATCGGCCTTTCGTGGAATGAGCAGTTCTTC.

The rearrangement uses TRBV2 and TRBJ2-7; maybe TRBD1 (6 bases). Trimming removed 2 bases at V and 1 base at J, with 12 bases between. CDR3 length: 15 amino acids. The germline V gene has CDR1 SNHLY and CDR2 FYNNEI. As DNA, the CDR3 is TGTGCCAGCAGTGAATTAGGCAGGGGATCCTACGAGCAGTACTTC. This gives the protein CASSELGRGSYEQYF.

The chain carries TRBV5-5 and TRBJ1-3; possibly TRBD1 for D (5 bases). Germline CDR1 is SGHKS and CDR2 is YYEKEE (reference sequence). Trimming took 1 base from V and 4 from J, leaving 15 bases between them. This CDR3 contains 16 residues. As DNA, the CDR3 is TGTGCCAGCAGCTTGAAAACAGGAATAGTAGGAAACACCATATATTTT. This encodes CASSLKTGIVGNTIYF.

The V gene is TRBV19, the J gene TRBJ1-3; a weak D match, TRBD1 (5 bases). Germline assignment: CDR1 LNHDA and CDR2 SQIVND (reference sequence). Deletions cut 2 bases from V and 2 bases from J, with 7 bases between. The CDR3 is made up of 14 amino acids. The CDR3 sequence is CASSIKGAGNTIYF. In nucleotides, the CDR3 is TGTGCCAGTAGTATAAAAGGGGCTGGAAACACCATATATTTT. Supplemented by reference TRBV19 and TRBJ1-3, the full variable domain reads DGGITQSPKYLFRKEGQNVTLSCEQNLNHDAMYWYRQDPGQGLRLIYYSQIVNDFQKGDIAEGYSVSREKKESFPLTVTSAQKNPTAFYLCASSIKGAGNTIYFGEGSWLTVV.

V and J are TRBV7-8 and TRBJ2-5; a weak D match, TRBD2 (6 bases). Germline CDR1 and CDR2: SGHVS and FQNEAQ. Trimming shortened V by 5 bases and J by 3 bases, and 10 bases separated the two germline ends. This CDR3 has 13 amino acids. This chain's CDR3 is CASSPGREETQYF. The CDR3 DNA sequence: TGTGCCAGCAGCCCCGGGAGAGAAGAGACCCAGTACTTC.

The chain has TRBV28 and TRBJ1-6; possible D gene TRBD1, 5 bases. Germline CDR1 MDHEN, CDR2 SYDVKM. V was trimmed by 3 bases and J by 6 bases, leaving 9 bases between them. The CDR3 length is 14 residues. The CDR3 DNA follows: TGTGCCAGCAGTTTGTGGACACCTAATTCACCCCTCCACTTT. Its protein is CASSLWTPNSPLHF.

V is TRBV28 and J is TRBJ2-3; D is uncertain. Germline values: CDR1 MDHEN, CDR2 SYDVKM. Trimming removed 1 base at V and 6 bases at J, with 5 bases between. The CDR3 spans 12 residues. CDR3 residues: CASSLFQDTQYF. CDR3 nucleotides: TGTGCCAGCAGTTTATTTCAGGATACGCAGTATTTT.